This T cell receptor beta chain was sequenced for a study of T cell repertoires in cytomegalovirus infection. TCRdb fed the reads into MiXCR, producing one record per CDR3 protein. The table lists under 200,000 distinct CDR3 sequences, about a tenth of them singletons, with about 4.6% in the top ten. This clonotype has only a few counts. This CDR3 has 14 residues. The junction had 7 bases not matched to a gene; V was cut back by 6 bases and J by 5 bases. Germline CDR1 and CDR2: SNHLY and FYNNEI. Source material: PBMCs. The source of this sequence is a human donor in good health (CMV status not recorded). Some clones in this sample may be carry-over from other donors' samples. The genes are TRBV2 and TRBJ1-1; 9 bases line up with TRBD1. Here the CDR3 reads CASRGQGGKTEAFF. The CDR3 bases are TGTGCCAGCAGGGGACAGGGAGGAAAGACTGAAGCTTTCTTT.